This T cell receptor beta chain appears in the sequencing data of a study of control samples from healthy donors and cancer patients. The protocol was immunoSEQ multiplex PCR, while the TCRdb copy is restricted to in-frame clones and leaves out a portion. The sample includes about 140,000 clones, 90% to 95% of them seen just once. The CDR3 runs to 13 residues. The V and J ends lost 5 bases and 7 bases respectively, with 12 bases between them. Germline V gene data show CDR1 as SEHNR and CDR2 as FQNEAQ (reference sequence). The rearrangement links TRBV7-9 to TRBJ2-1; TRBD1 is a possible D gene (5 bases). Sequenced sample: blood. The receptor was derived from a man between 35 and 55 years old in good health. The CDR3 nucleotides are TGTGCCAGCAGCCCCGGACACCTGAATGAGCAGTTCTTC. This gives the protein CASSPGHLNEQFF.